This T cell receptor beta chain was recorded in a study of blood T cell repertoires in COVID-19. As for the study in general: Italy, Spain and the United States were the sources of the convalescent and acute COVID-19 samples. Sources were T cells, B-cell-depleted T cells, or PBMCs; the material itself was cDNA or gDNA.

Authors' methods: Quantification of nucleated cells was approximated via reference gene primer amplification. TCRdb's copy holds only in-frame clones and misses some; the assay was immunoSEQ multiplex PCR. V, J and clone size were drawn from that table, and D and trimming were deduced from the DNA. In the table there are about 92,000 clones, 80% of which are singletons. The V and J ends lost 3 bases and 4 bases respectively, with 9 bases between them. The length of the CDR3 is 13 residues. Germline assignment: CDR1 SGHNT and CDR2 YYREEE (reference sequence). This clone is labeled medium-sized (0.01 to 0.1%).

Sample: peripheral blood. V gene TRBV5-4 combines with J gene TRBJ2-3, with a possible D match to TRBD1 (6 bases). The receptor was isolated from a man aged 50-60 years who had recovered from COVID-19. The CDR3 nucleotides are TGTGCCAGCAGCTCCAGGGGATCAGATACGCAGTATTTT. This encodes CASSSRGSDTQYF. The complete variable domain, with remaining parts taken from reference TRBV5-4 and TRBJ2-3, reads ETGVTQSPTHLIKTRGQQVTLRCSSQSGHNTVSWYQQALGQGPQFIFQYYREEENGRGNFPPRFSGLQFPNYSSELNVNALELDDSALYLCASSSRGSDTQYFGPGTRLTVL.